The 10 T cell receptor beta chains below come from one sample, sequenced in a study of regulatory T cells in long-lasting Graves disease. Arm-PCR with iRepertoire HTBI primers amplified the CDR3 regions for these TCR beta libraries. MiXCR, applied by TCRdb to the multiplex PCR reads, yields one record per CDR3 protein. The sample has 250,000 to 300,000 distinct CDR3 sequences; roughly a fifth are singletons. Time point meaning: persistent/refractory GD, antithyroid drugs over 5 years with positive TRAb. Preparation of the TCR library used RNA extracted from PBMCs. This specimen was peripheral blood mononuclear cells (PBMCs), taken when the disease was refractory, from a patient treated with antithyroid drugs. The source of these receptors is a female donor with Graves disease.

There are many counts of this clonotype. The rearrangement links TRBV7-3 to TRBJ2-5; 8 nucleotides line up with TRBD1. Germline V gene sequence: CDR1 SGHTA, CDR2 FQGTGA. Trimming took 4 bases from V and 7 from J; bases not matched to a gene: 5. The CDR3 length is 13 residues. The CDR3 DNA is TGTGCCAGCAGCTCCACGACAGGGGTGACCCAGTACTTC. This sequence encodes CASSSTTGVTQYF. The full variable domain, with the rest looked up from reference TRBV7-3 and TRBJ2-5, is GAGVSQTPSNKVTEKGKYVELRCDPISGHTALYWYRQSLGQGPEFLIYFQGTGAADDSGLPNDRFFAVRPEGSVSTLKIQRTERGDSAVYLCASSSTTGVTQYFGPGTRLLVL.

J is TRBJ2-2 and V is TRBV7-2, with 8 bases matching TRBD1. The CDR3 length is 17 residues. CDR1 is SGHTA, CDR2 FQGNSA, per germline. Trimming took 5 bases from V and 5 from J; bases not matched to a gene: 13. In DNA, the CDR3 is TGTGCCAGCAGCCCGGAAGACAGGGGATTTGTGACCGGGGAGCTGTTTTTT. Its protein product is CASSPEDRGFVTGELFF.

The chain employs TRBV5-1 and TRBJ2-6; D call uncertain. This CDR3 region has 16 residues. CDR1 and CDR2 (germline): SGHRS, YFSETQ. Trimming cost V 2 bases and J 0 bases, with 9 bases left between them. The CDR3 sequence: CASSFGRISGANVLTF. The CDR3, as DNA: TGCGCCAGCAGCTTTGGCAGGATCTCTGGGGCCAACGTCCTGACTTTC.

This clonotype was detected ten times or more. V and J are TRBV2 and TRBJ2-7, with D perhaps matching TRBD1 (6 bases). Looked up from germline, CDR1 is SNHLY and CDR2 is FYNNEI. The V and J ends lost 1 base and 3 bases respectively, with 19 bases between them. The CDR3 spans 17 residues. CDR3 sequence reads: CASSEGIATGGIYEQYF. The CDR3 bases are TGTGCCAGCAGTGAAGGCATCGCGACAGGAGGTATCTACGAGCAGTACTTC.

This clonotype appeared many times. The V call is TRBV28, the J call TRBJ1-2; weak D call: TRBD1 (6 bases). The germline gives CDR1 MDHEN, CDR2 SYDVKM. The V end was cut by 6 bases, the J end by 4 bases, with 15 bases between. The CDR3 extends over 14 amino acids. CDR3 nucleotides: TGTGCCAGCAGCATCGACGGACAGAGCTATGGCTACACCTTC. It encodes CASSIDGQSYGYTF.

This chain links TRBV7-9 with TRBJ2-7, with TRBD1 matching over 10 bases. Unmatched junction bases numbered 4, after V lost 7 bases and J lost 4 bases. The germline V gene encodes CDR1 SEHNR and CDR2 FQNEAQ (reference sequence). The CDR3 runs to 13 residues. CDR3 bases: TGTGCCAGCACGACAGGGGGCGATTACGAGCAGTACTTC. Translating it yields CASTTGGDYEQYF. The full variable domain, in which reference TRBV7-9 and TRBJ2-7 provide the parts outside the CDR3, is DTGVSQNPRHKITKRGQNVTFRCDPISEHNRLYWYRQTLGQGPEFLTYFQNEAQLEKSRLLSDRFSAERPKGSFSTLEIQRTEQGDSAMYLCASTTGGDYEQYFGPGTRLTVT.

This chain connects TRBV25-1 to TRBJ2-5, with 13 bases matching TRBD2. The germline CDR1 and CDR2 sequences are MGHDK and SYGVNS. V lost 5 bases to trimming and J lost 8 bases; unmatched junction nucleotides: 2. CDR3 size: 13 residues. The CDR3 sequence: CASSPGLAGTQYF. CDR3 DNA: TGTGCCAGCAGTCCGGGACTAGCGGGAACCCAGTACTTC.

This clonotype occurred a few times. DNA of the CDR3: TGCGCCAGCAGCCCCGGGACAGGGGTTGGCTACGAGCAGTACTTC. As protein: CASSPGTGVGYEQYF. This rearrangement joins TRBV4-3 to TRBJ2-7, with 10 bases lining up with TRBD1. J was trimmed by 3 bases and V by 4 bases; bases with no gene match: 6. This CDR3 is built from 15 residues. Germline V gene sequence: CDR1 LGHNA, CDR2 YSLEER.

DNA of the CDR3: TGTGCCAGCAGCTTAGATCGGAGTAATTCCTATGGCTACACCTTC. It encodes CASSLDRSNSYGYTF. The chain is built from TRBV7-2 and TRBJ1-2; D remains unclear. The CDR3 is made up of 15 amino acids. Germline-derived CDR1 and CDR2 are SGHTA and FQGNSA. V was shortened by 1 base and J by 4 bases, with 13 bases between the two germline ends.

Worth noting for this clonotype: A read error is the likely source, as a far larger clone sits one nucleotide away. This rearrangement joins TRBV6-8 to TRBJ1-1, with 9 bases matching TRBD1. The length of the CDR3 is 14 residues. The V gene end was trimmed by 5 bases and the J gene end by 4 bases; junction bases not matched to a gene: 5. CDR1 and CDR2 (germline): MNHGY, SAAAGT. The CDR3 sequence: CASSTQGAGTEAFF. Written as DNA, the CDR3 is TGTGCCAGCAGTACACAGGGGGCGGGCACTGAAGCTTTCTTT.